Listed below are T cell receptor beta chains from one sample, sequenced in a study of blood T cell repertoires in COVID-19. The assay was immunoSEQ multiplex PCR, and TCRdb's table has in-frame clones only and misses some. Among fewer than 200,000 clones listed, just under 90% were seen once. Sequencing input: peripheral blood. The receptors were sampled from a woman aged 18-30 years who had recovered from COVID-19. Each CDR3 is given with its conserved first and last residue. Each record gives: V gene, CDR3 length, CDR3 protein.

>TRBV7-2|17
CASSKPGLAGGTDTQYF
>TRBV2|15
CASQGTGYSNQPQHF
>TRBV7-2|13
CASSLNSIQPQHF
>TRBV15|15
CATSSKLEGITEAFF
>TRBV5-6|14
CASSFYGTGNTIYF
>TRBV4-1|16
CASSTRGFGGTDTQYF
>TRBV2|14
CASLGRARTGELFF
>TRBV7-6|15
CASSLAPGGGSEQFF
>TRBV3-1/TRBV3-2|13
CASSPTGNTEAFF
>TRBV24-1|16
CATTGRGAVDTGELFF
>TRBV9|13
CASSVAHRYGYTF
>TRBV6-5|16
CASSYSALAGGDTQYF
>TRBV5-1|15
CASRGEGGPADTQYF